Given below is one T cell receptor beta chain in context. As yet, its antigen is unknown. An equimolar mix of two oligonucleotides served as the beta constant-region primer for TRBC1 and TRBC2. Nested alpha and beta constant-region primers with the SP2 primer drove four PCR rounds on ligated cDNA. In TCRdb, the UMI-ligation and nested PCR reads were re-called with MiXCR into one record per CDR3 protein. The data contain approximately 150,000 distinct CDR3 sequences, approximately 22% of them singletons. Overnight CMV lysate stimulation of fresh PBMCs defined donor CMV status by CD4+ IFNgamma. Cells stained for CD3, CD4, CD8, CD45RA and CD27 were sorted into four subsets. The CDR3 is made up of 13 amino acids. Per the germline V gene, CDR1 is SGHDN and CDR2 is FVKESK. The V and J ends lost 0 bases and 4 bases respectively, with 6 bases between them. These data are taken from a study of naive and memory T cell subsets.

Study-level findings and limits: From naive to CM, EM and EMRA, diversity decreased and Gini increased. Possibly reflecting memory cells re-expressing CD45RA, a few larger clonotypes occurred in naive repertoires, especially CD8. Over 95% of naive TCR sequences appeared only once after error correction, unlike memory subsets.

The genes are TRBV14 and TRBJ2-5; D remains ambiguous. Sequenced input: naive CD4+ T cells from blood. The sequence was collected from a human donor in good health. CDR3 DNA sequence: TGTGCCAGCAGCCAAGATTGGGGAGAGACCCAGTACTTC. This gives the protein CASSQDWGETQYF. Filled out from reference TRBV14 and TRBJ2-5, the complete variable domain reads EAGVTQFPSHSVIEKGQTVTLRCDPISGHDNLYWYRRVMGKEIKFLLHFVKESKQDESGMPNNRFLAERTGGTYSTLKVQPAELEDSGVYFCASSQDWGETQYFGPGTRLLVL.